This passage covers 2 T cell receptor beta chains from one sample sequenced in a study of graft-versus-host responses after intestinal transplantation (dated by TCRdb to the early 2020s). Interpreted using the paper, the time point label stands for: cells obtained before transplantation from donor or recipient. The library was prepared using the immunoSEQ multiplex PCR assay. TCRdb mirrors the immuneACCESS table, restricted to in-frame sequences. Some clones are absent from its copies; in checked studies, under half trace to an unresolved V gene, and the reason for the others is unknown. The sample table contains about 97,000 clones; only one count was recorded for 91% of them. The ten top clones hold around 0.2% of the sample. For these TCRs, the target antigens are not known. This specimen consisted of unstimulated CD4+ T cells sorted from spleen or lymph node cells, obtained before transplant. The source of these receptors is a human donor who was the organ donor for an intestinal transplant.

The rearrangement uses TRBV6-5 and TRBJ2-7, with D possibly being TRBD2 (6 bases). V was cut by 3 bases and J by 0 bases, with 12 bases left in between. Germline CDR1 is MNHEY and CDR2 is SVGAGI. The CDR3 extends over 15 amino acids. CDR3 in amino acids: CASSYWSGSSYEQYF. The CDR3 nucleotides read TGTGCCAGCAGTTATTGGTCCGGGAGCTCCTACGAGCAGTACTTC.

V usage is TRBV27 and J usage is TRBJ1-4; 7 bases line up with TRBD1. The CDR3 totals 19 residues. Germline trimming cut 5 bases from V and 0 bases from J; bases unmatched to any gene: 15. The V gene's germline CDR1 is MNHEY and CDR2 SMNVEV (reference sequence). The chain's CDR3 is CASSARTGKLTATNEKLFF. The CDR3 nucleotides read TGTGCCAGCAGTGCCCGGACAGGAAAGTTGACGGCAACTAATGAAAAACTGTTTTTT.